This T cell receptor (beta chain) was sequenced in a study of T cell repertoires in cytomegalovirus infection. The overall study: It can be stated that public TCR beta signatures indicated CMV infection as well as a matching HLA type.

TCRdb re-analysed the reads in MiXCR, keeping a single row per CDR3 protein. The sample has some 280,000 distinct CDR3 sequences, around 13% seen once. There are a few counts of this clonotype. This clonotype originated in a human donor in good health (CMV status not recorded). Some clones in this sample may be carry-over from other donors' samples. Sequencing was carried out using PBMCs.

CDR3 coding DNA: TGCAGTGCCCCAGACAGGGGAGGGAACACTGAAGCTTTCTTT. This translates into CSAPDRGGNTEAFF. V gene TRBV20-1 combines with J gene TRBJ1-1, with 8 bases identical to TRBD1. With V trimmed by 6 bases and J by 1 base, 7 bases remained unmatched. The CDR3 has 14 amino acids. The germline V gene encodes CDR1 DFQATT and CDR2 SNEGSKA (reference sequence).